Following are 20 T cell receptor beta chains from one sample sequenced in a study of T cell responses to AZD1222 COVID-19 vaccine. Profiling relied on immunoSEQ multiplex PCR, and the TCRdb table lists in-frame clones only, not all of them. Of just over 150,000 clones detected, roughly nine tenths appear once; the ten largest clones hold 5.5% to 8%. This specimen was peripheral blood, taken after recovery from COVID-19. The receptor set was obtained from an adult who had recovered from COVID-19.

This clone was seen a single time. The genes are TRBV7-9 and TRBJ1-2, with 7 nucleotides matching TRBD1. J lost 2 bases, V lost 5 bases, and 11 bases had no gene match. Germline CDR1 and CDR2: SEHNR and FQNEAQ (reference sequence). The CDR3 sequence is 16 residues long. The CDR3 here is CASSRTGSGQNYGYTF. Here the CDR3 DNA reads TGTGCCAGCAGCCGGACCGGCTCGGGACAGAACTATGGCTACACCTTC.

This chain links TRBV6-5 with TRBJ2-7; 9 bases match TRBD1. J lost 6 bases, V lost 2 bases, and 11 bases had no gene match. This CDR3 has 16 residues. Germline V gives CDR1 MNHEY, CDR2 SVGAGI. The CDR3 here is CASSYPVRDRASEQYF. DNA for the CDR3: TGTGCCAGCAGTTACCCCGTCCGGGACAGGGCTTCCGAGCAGTACTTC.

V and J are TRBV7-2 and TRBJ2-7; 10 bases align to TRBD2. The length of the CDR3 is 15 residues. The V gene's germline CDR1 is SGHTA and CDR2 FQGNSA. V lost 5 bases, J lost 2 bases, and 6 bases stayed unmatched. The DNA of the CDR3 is TGTGCCAGCAGCGCCCGACTAGCGGGCCCCTACGAGCAGTACTTC. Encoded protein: CASSARLAGPYEQYF.

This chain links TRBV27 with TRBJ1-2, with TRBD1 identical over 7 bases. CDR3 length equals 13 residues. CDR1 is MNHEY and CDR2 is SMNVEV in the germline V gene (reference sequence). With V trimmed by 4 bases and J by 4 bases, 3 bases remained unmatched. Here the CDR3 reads CASSSPGGYGYTF. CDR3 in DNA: TGTGCCAGCAGTTCCCCAGGGGGCTATGGCTACACCTTC.

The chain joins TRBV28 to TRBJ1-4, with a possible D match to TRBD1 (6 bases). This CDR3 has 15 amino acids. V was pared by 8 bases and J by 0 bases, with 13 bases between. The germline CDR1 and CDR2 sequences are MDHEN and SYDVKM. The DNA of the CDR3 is TGTGCCAGCGTCAGGGGAGGGGCAACTAATGAAAAACTGTTTTTT. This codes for CASVRGGATNEKLFF.

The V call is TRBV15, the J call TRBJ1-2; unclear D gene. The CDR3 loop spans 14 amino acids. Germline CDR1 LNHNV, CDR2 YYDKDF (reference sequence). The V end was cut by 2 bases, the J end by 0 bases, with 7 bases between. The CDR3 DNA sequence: TGTGCCACCAGCAGACGACCCTCTAACTATGGCTACACCTTC. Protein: CATSRRPSNYGYTF.

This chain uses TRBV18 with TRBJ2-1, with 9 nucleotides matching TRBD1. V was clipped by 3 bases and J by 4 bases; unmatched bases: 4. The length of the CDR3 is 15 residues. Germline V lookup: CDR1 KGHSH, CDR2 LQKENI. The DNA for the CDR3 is TGTGCCAGCTCACCTCCGGGACAGGGATACAATGAGCAGTTCTTC. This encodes CASSPPGQGYNEQFF. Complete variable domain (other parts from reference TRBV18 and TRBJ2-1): NAGVMQNPRHLVRRRGQEARLRCSPMKGHSHVYWYRQLPEEGLKFMVYLQKENIIDESGMPKERFSAEFPKEGPSILRIQQVVRGDSAAYFCASSPPGQGYNEQFFGPGTRLTVL.

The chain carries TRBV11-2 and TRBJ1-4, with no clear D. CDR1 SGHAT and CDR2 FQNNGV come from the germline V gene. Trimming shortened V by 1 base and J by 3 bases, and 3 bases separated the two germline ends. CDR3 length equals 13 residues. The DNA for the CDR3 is TGTGCCAGCAGCTTAGGGGCTAATGAAAAACTGTTTTTT. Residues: CASSLGANEKLFF.

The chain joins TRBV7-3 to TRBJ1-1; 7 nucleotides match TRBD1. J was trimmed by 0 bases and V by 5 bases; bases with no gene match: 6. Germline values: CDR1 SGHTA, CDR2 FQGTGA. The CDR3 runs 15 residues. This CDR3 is CASSPLTGMNTEAFF. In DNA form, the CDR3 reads TGTGCCAGCAGCCCACTGACAGGGATGAACACTGAAGCTTTCTTT.

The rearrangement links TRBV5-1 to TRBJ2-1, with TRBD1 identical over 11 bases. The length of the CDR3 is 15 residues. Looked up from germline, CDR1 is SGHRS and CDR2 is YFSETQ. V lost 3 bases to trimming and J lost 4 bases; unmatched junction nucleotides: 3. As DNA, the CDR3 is TGCGCCAGCAGCTCGGGGACAGGGGGGTACAATGAGCAGTTCTTC. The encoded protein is CASSSGTGGYNEQFF.

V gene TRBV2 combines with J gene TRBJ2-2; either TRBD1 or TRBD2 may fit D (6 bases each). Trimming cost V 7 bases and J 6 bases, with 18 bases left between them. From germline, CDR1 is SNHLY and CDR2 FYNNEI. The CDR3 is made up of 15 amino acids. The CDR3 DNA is TGTGCCAGCACCGGCGGATGGAGGGGGGCCGGGGAGCTGTTTTTT. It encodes CASTGGWRGAGELFF.

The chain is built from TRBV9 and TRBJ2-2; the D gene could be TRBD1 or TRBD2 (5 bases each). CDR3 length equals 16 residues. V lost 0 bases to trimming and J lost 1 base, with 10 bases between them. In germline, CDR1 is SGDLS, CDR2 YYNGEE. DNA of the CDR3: TGTGCCAGCAGCGTAGACGGGACGTGGAACACCGGGGAGCTGTTTTTT. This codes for CASSVDGTWNTGELFF.

In nucleotides, the CDR3 is TGCGCCAGCGGACACAGCGGGACGGCCGAGCAGTACTTC. Residues: CASGHSGTAEQYF. The chain employs TRBV5-1 and TRBJ2-7; the match to TRBD2 covers 7 bases. V lost 7 bases, J lost 6 bases, and 10 bases stayed unmatched. The CDR3 is made up of 13 amino acids. Looked up from germline, CDR1 is SGHRS and CDR2 is YFSETQ.

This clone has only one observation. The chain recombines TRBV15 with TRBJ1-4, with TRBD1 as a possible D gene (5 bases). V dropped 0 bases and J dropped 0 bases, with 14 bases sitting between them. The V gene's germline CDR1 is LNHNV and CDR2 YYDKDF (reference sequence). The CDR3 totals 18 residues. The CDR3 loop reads CATSRDKGTTATNEKLFF. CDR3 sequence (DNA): TGTGCCACCAGCAGAGATAAAGGGACTACTGCAACTAATGAAAAACTGTTTTTT.

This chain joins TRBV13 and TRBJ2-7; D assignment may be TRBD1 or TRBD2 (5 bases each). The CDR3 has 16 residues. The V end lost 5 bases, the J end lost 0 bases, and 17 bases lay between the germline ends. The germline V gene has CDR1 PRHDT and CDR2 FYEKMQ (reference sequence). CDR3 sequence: CASSLSGTLSSYEQYF. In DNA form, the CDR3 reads TGTGCCAGCAGCCTGTCCGGGACGCTGAGCTCCTACGAGCAGTACTTC.

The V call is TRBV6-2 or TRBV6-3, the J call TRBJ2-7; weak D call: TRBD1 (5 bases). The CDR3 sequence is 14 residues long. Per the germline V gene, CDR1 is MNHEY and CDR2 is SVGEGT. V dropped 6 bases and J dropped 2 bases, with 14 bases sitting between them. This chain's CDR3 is CASSPPGRAYEQYF. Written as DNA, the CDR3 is TGTGCCAGCAGCCCCCCAGGCAGGGCCTACGAGCAGTACTTC.

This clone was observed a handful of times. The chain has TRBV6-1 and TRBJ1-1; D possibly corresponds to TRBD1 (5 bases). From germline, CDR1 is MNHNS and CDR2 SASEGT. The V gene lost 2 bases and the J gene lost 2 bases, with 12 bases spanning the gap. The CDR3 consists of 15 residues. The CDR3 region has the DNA TGTGCCAGCAGTGAAAGAAGGGGTGGCAACACTGAAGCTTTCTTT. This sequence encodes CASSERRGGNTEAFF.

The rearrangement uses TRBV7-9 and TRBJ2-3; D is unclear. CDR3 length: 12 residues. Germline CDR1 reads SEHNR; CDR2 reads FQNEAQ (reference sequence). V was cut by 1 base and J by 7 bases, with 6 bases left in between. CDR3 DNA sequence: TGTGCCAGCAGCTTAGACCGGAATACGCAGTATTTT. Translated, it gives CASSLDRNTQYF.

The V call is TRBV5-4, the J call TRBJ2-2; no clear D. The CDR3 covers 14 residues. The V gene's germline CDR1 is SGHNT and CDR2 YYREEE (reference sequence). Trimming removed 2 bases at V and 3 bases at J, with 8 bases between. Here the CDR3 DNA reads TGTGCCAGCAGCTTAGGAGTTCACACCGGGGAGCTGTTTTTT. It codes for CASSLGVHTGELFF.

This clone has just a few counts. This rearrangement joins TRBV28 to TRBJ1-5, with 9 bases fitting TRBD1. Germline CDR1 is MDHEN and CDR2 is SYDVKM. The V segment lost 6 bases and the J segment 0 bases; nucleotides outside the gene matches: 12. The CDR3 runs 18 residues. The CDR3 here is CASSLTPWTGASNQPQHF. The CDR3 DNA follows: TGTGCCAGCAGCTTAACCCCCTGGACAGGGGCTAGCAATCAGCCCCAGCATTTT. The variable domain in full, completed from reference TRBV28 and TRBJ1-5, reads DVKVTQSSRYLVKRTGEKVFLECVQDMDHENMFWYRQDPGLGLRLIYFSYDVKMKEKGDIPEGYSVSREKKERFSLILESASTNQTSMYLCASSLTPWTGASNQPQHFGDGTRLSIL.